This TCR beta chain originates from a study of blood T cell repertoires in COVID-19. Study details: From the United States, Italy and Spain came samples of acute and convalescent COVID-19. PBMCs, B-cell-depleted T cells, or T cells were the source of the cDNA or gDNA that made up the material.

Under the authors' procedure: The authors estimated nucleated cell counts from reference gene primer amplification. Produced via immunoSEQ multiplex PCR; TCRdb's table is partial and in-frame only. The V and J calls and clone size are taken from that table; D and trimming were inferred from the DNA. The table has under 200,000 clones, roughly four fifths seen once. V was clipped by 4 bases and J by 1 base; unmatched bases: 3. Germline values: CDR1 LNHDA, CDR2 SQIVND (reference sequence). The CDR3 extends over 17 amino acids. The sequence was collected from a human donor in a cohort sampled during active COVID-19. The sample taken for sequencing was peripheral blood. The chain recombines TRBV19 with TRBJ2-1; 14 nucleotides agree with TRBD2. The CDR3 protein is CASSTRLAGGSYNEQFF. In DNA, the CDR3 is TGTGCCAGTAGTACCAGACTAGCGGGGGGGTCCTACAATGAGCAGTTCTTC.